These T cell receptor beta chains were read from a single sample in a study of cytomegalovirus exposure and HLA in healthy donors. Assay used: immunoSEQ multiplex PCR; TCRdb lists only in-frame clones, some missing. The sample holds 95,000 to 150,000 clones, about 70% seen once. The sample comprised PBMCs. Every receptor here comes from a woman aged 40 to 50 in good health and CMV-seronegative. CDR3s include the opening cysteine and the closing phenylalanine or tryptophan. The order of the fields is J gene, V gene, D gene, clone size, CDR3 protein, CDR3 DNA. D genes are given only for firm matches. The size entry is marked missing in some rows and otherwise reads once, few, many or a size class.

J: TRBJ2-7
V: TRBV9
D: NA
size: NA
CDR3: CASSVAGHSYEQYF
DNA: TGTGCCAGCAGCGTAGCTGGACACTCCTACGAGCAGTACTTC

J: TRBJ2-4
V: TRBV7-9
D: NA
size: few
CDR3: CASSLASDIQYF
DNA: TGTGCCAGCAGCTTAGCTTCGGACATTCAGTACTTC

J: TRBJ2-2
V: TRBV6-6
D: TRBD2
size: once
CDR3: CASQLAGAIGELFF
DNA: TGTGCCAGCCAACTAGCGGGAGCGATCGGGGAGCTGTTTTTT

J: TRBJ2-2
V: TRBV7-3
D: NA
size: NA
CDR3: CASSSPSAGTGELFF
DNA: TGTGCCAGCAGCTCCCCTAGCGCTGGGACCGGGGAGCTGTTTTTT

J: TRBJ2-3
V: TRBV5-5
D: NA
size: NA
CDR3: CASSLAVESTDTQYF
DNA: TGTGCCAGCAGCTTGGCGGTGGAGAGCACAGATACGCAGTATTTT

J: TRBJ1-2
V: TRBV19
D: TRBD1
size: once
CDR3: CASTGTGGINYGYTF
DNA: TGTGCCAGTACCGGGACAGGGGGCATCAACTATGGCTACACCTTC

J: TRBJ2-3
V: TRBV9
D: TRBD1
size: NA
CDR3: CASSARTGDDTQYF
DNA: TGTGCCAGCAGCGCACGAACAGGGGACGATACGCAGTATTTT

J: TRBJ1-1
V: TRBV19
D: NA
size: NA
CDR3: CASTWGRMGTEAFF
DNA: TGTGCCAGTACGTGGGGCAGAATGGGAACTGAAGCTTTCTTT

J: TRBJ2-3
V: TRBV4-1
D: TRBD2
size: NA
CDR3: CASSHAPGGGAADTQYF
DNA: TGCGCCAGCAGCCATGCCCCGGGCGGGGGGGCCGCAGATACGCAGTATTTT

J: TRBJ1-2
V: TRBV28
D: TRBD1
size: NA
CDR3: CASRTRQGSGYTF
DNA: TGTGCCAGCAGAACCCGACAGGGATCGGGCTACACCTTC

J: TRBJ2-2
V: TRBV18
D: NA
size: NA
CDR3: CASSPPQATGELFF
DNA: TGTGCCAGCTCACCTCCTCAGGCCACCGGGGAGCTGTTTTTT

J: TRBJ2-7
V: TRBV9
D: TRBD2
size: few
CDR3: CASSVGLAGGLKYF
DNA: TGTGCCAGCAGCGTAGGTCTAGCGGGGGGTCTCAAGTACTTC

J: TRBJ2-5
V: TRBV27
D: TRBD2
size: NA
CDR3: CASSSKAGGKQKETQYF
DNA: TGTGCCAGCAGTTCCAAAGCGGGGGGGAAACAGAAAGAGACCCAGTACTTC

J: TRBJ2-1
V: TRBV28
D: TRBD1
size: NA
CDR3: CASRLPGQGLSEQFF
DNA: TGTGCCAGCAGGCTACCGGGACAGGGGTTAAGTGAGCAGTTCTTC

J: TRBJ1-5
V: TRBV5-6
D: NA
size: few
CDR3: CASTLSGSDSNQPQHF
DNA: TGTGCCAGCACCTTATCGGGATCGGATAGCAATCAGCCCCAGCATTTT

J: TRBJ1-2
V: TRBV5-1
D: NA
size: NA
CDR3: CASSLAPTGTDGYTF
DNA: TGCGCCAGCAGCTTGGCCCCCACAGGGACGGATGGCTACACCTTC

J: TRBJ2-3
V: TRBV11-2
D: TRBD2
size: NA
CDR3: CASSFPGLGTDTQYF
DNA: TGTGCCAGCAGCTTTCCGGGACTAGGAACAGATACGCAGTATTTT

J: TRBJ2-3
V: TRBV6-5
D: TRBD2
size: NA
CDR3: CASSYGPGLSTDTQYF
DNA: TGTGCCAGCAGTTACGGACCGGGACTAAGCACAGATACGCAGTATTTT

J: TRBJ2-5
V: TRBV14
D: NA
size: NA
CDR3: CASSQGLRTQYF
DNA: TGTGCCAGCAGCCAAGGACTGCGGACCCAGTACTTC

J: TRBJ2-1
V: TRBV29-1
D: NA
size: NA
CDR3: CSVVKTRGFHNEQFF
DNA: TGCAGCGTTGTGAAGACTAGGGGATTCCACAATGAGCAGTTCTTC

J: TRBJ2-5
V: TRBV7-9
D: NA
size: NA
CDR3: CASSPSGTETQYF
DNA: TGTGCCAGCAGCCCAAGCGGTACGGAGACCCAGTACTTC

J: TRBJ1-5
V: TRBV19
D: TRBD1
size: NA
CDR3: CASKTGGHNQPQHF
DNA: TGTGCCAGTAAGACAGGGGGGCACAATCAGCCCCAGCATTTT

J: TRBJ2-6
V: TRBV7-8
D: NA
size: NA
CDR3: CASSLGLRAGANVLTF
DNA: TGTGCCAGCAGCTTAGGTCTACGGGCTGGGGCCAACGTCCTGACTTTC